These T cell receptor beta chains were read from a single sample in a study of shared clonotypes between healthy human individuals. Produced via immunoSEQ multiplex PCR; TCRdb's table is partial and in-frame only. This sample yields 2 million to 3 million clones, of which roughly 93% are seen a single time; about 0.39% belongs to the top ten. Sequenced sample: naive CD4+ T cells from PBMCs. The receptors were sampled from a man aged 18 to 29 in good health. Some clones in this sample may be carry-over from other donors' samples. Each CDR3 is given with its conserved first and last residue. The order of the fields is CDR3 DNA, CDR3 protein, D gene, J gene, V gene. A D gene is named only where the DNA matches it firmly.

cdr3_nt: TGCGCCAGCAGTGAGTCGGTGGGGACTGTAGACTACGAGCAGTACTTC
cdr3_aa: CASSESVGTVDYEQYF
d_call: NA
j_call: TRBJ2-7
v_call: TRBV10-1

cdr3_nt: TGTGCCAGCAGCTTGGCGGCTGATTCCAGTGGCGATGAGCAGTTCTTC
cdr3_aa: CASSLAADSSGDEQFF
d_call: NA
j_call: TRBJ2-1
v_call: TRBV5-4

cdr3_nt: TGTGCCAGCAGTCGGAGGTCAGGGGACACCGGGGAGCTGTTTTTT
cdr3_aa: CASSRRSGDTGELFF
d_call: NA
j_call: TRBJ2-2
v_call: TRBV2

cdr3_nt: TGCGCCAGCAGCTTGGGTATGGCTAGCGGGAGGTCCTACAATGAGCAGTTCTTC
cdr3_aa: CASSLGMASGRSYNEQFF
d_call: TRBD2
j_call: TRBJ2-1
v_call: TRBV5-1

cdr3_nt: TGCGCCAGCAGCTTGGCTTTCGGCAGGGGGATCTATGGCTACACCTTC
cdr3_aa: CASSLAFGRGIYGYTF
d_call: TRBD1
j_call: TRBJ1-2
v_call: TRBV5-1

cdr3_nt: TGTGCCAGCAGTTTACAGGGGGCAACGGCCGGGGAGCTGTTTTTT
cdr3_aa: CASSLQGATAGELFF
d_call: TRBD1
j_call: TRBJ2-2
v_call: TRBV27

cdr3_nt: TGCGCCAGCAGCTTGGTGGTGGGGATCGGGAACACTGAAGCTTTCTTT
cdr3_aa: CASSLVVGIGNTEAFF
d_call: NA
j_call: TRBJ1-1
v_call: TRBV5-1

cdr3_nt: TGCAGCGTTGTCGGGGGAGGGAGCACAGATACGCAGTATTTT
cdr3_aa: CSVVGGGSTDTQYF
d_call: TRBD2
j_call: TRBJ2-3
v_call: TRBV29-1

cdr3_nt: TGTGCCAGTAACCCTACCGGGGTTTTGGGCTACACCTTC
cdr3_aa: CASNPTGVLGYTF
d_call: NA
j_call: TRBJ1-2
v_call: TRBV19

cdr3_nt: TGTGCCAGCTCACCAGTAGAATCCAAAAACATTCAGTACTTC
cdr3_aa: CASSPVESKNIQYF
d_call: NA
j_call: TRBJ2-4
v_call: TRBV18

cdr3_nt: TGTGCCAGCAGTTTTGGGCGACTAGGGGGGGATGAGCAGTTCTTC
cdr3_aa: CASSFGRLGGDEQFF
d_call: NA
j_call: TRBJ2-1
v_call: TRBV28

cdr3_nt: TGTGCCAGCAGTTACCTCGGCACAGATACGCAGTATTTT
cdr3_aa: CASSYLGTDTQYF
d_call: NA
j_call: TRBJ2-3
v_call: TRBV6-5

cdr3_nt: TGTGCCAGCAGCCAAGATGCCCGGGAGCAGTACTTC
cdr3_aa: CASSQDAREQYF
d_call: NA
j_call: TRBJ2-7
v_call: TRBV14

cdr3_nt: TGTGCCAGTAGTAACCAGGGGGTCGCGAACACTGAAGCTTTCTTT
cdr3_aa: CASSNQGVANTEAFF
d_call: TRBD1
j_call: TRBJ1-1
v_call: TRBV19

cdr3_nt: TGTGCCAGCAGCTCGAGGGACAGGGGGCTTTTAGGCTACACCTTC
cdr3_aa: CASSSRDRGLLGYTF
d_call: TRBD1
j_call: TRBJ1-2
v_call: TRBV5-4

cdr3_nt: TGTGCCAGCAGCCCAAACTCCGGACAGAATCAAGAAGCTTTCTTT
cdr3_aa: CASSPNSGQNQEAFF
d_call: NA
j_call: TRBJ1-1
v_call: TRBV7-9